This note documents a single TCR beta chain sequence. Its matching antigen is unknown. This sample is part of a study of cytomegalovirus exposure and HLA in healthy donors. Primers: 60 Vbeta forward and 13 Jbeta reverse. Produced via immunoSEQ multiplex PCR; TCRdb's table is partial and in-frame only. Its table records roughly 53,000 clones. Findings and caveats of the study: Reports indicated that the classifier achieved high specificity and sensitivity in diagnosing cytomegalovirus status. Sequencing artifact likely explains a cluster of highly shared sequence variants. An apparent linkage of common viral pathogens to several of the most significant clusters emerged in a later analysis.

The CDR3 covers 14 residues. The V and J ends lost 3 bases and 7 bases, in that order; junction bases with no gene match: 5. The germline V gene encodes CDR1 SGHTA and CDR2 FQGTGA. The chain recombines TRBV7-3 with TRBJ2-1, with 8 bases aligning to TRBD2. The sequence was obtained from a young man in good health and CMV-seropositive. Sequenced: PBMCs. The CDR3 sequence: CASSFSGTGNEQFF. CDR3 in DNA: TGTGCCAGCAGCTTTAGCGGGACTGGGAATGAGCAGTTCTTC.